This T cell receptor (beta chain) emerged from a study of response to subunit inactivated influenza vaccine (dated by TCRdb to 2017 to 2018). In terms of the full investigation: The study used deep quantitative T cell receptor repertoire profiling to track responses to a trivalent subunit inactivated influenza vaccine. Results and caveats for the whole study, not just this receptor: According to the authors, only a limited number of new T cells may be recruited by each seasonal influenza vaccination.

This clonotype was observed many times. Its antigen remains undetermined. Germline is not matched at one junction end, which may reflect a read error. Libraries were prepared through RT-PCR. The reads were generated on an Illumina HiSeq 2500. TCRdb's own reprocessing of the public reads used fastp at Q25 and MiXCR and kept productive beta chains. CDR3 protein duplicates are merged, each entry listing the most common genes and DNA. The sample table contains about 620,000 distinct CDR3 sequences; only one count was recorded for 10% to 12% of them. Clones ranked in the top ten supply approximately 9.9% of the sample. CDR3 length: 15 amino acids, cysteine to phenylalanine. Just the 45-base CDR3 DNA is kept, in frame starting at base 1. According to the germline V gene, CDR1 reads SGHRS and CDR2 reads YFSETQ. The sample also formed part of further work on T cells expressing NK-cell markers. Per that second paper: TCR beta cDNA libraries were made by 5'RACE template switching that added a universal primer site and unique molecular identifiers. TCR beta-chain repertoires were profiled in sorted CD3+CD56+NKG2C+, CD3+CD56+NKG2C- and CD3+CD56-NKG2C+ T-cell subsets from about 8 donors. Of the eight sequenced donors, seven were found to be HCMV-seropositive and one was found to be HCMV-seronegative. In several experiments an anti-gammadeltaTCR antibody was added to restrict sorting to alphabetaTCR-expressing T cells. In roughly six donors, the dominant CD3+CD56+NKG2C+ clonotypes ranked among the top 10 CD8+ clonotypes, making up about 1.0-7.5% of CD8+ T cells. Those dominant clonotypes were again the most abundant among CD3+CD56-NKG2C+ cells in several donors, at about 25-65%. It remained unclear whether the expanded NKG2C-expressing T cell clones were specific for HCMV antigens. The eight sequenced donors were randomly selected healthy volunteers, three men and five women. To determine HCMV serostatus, a commercial ELISA kit was used to detect HCMV-specific IgG in serum. Ficoll density gradient centrifugation was used to isolate peripheral blood mononuclear cells from blood. For more than five donors, bulk peripheral blood T-cell repertoires were also sequenced from unsorted PBMC. Priming for cDNA synthesis came from the TCR beta constant segment, and two successive PCR amplification steps followed. Illumina HiSeq 2000/2500, MiSeq or NextSeq was used to sequence libraries as 2 x 150 bp reads. MIGEC was used to demultiplex reads and group reads by UMI, and MiTCR was used to assemble and quantify clonotypes. To exclude erroneous sequences, any TCR cDNA sequence not supported by at least two reads was discarded. The tcR package was used for downstream repertoire analysis, with clonotypes matched between fractions based on CDR3 nucleotide sequence plus V segment. VDJmatch was used to annotate antigen specificity against VDJdb, with one amino acid substitution in CDR3 allowed.

Sequencing was performed on PBMCs from blood, taken on the day of vaccination. The chain couples TRBV5-1 to TRBJ1-1, with TRBD1 identical over 9 junction bases. This TCR was recovered from a man between 50 and 59 years old who received an inactivated influenza vaccine. Donor details come from another sample of the same person, matched by shared clones. The CDR3 is CASSLAGQGNTEAFF. In nucleotide form, the sequence is TGTGCCAGCAGTTTAGCGGGACAGGGGAACACTGAAGCTTTCTTT.